This T cell receptor beta chain was sequenced in a study of control samples from healthy donors and cancer patients. Here immunoSEQ multiplex PCR was the method, and the copy in TCRdb shows in-frame clones only, minus some. Found here are around 70,000 clones, approximately 94% of them singletons; the top ten hold 2.8%. The clonotype originates from a young woman in good health. Sequencing used blood.

The CDR3 DNA is TGCAGCGTTGGAACGGGACGGAACACCGGGGAGCTGTTTTTT. Encoded protein: CSVGTGRNTGELFF. The chain carries TRBV29-1 and TRBJ2-2, with D tentatively TRBD1 or TRBD2 (5 bases each). The CDR3 sequence is 14 residues long. V lost 4 bases and J lost 1, with 10 bases in between. Germline V gene data show CDR1 as SQVTM and CDR2 as ANQGSEA.